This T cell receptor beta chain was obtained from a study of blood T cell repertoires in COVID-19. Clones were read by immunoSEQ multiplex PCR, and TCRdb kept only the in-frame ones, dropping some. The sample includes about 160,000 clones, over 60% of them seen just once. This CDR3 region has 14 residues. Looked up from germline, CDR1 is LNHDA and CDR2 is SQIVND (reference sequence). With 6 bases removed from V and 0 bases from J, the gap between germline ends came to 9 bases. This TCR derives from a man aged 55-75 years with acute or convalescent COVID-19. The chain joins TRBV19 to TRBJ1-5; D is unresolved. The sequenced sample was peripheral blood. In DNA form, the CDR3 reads TGTGCCAGTAGGCTTGTCTATAGCAATCAGCCCCAGCATTTT. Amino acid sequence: CASRLVYSNQPQHF.